This T cell receptor beta chain emerged from a study of response to subunit inactivated influenza vaccine. Overall study results and limits: The authors suggested that few new T cells are recruited per seasonal influenza vaccination.

Trimming pared 2 bases from V and 8 bases from J, leaving 12 bases between. This CDR3 spans 14 amino acids. Concerning this clonotype itself: Its cognate antigen is unknown.

TCRdb passed the RT-PCR reads through MiXCR, listing each CDR3 protein once. Of about 480,000 distinct CDR3 sequences listed, 13% are singletons. The V call is TRBV12-3 or TRBV12-4, the J call TRBJ1-4; unclear D gene. This sequence originates from a man aged 50 or older who received an inactivated influenza vaccine. The sequences come from PBMCs from blood, collected roughly 48 days after vaccination. CDR3 sequence: CASSLRSFGEKLFF. CDR3 bases: TGTGCCAGCAGTTTAAGGTCGTTCGGGGAAAAACTGTTTTTT.